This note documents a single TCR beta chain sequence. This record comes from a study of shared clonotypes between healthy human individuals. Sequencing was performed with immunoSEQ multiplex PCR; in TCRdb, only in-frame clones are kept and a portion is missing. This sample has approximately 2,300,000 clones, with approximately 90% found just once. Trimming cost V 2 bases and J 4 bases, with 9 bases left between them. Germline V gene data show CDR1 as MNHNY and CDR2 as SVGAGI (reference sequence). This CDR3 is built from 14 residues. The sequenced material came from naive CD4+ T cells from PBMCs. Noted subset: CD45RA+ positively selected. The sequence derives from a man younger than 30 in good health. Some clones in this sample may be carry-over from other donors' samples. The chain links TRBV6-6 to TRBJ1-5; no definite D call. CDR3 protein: CASSYEGWNQPQHF. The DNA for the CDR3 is TGTGCCAGCAGTTACGAGGGTTGGAATCAGCCCCAGCATTTT.